The T cell receptor beta chain described here comes from a study of spatial heterogeneity in lung cancer. J lost 3 bases, V lost 1 base, and 6 bases had no gene match. The V gene's germline CDR1 is SGDLS and CDR2 YYNGEE. The CDR3 consists of 15 residues. This clonotype turned up a few times. In TCRdb, the 5' RACE reads were re-called with MiXCR into one record per CDR3 protein. Found here are around 15,000 distinct CDR3 sequences, under 20% of them singletons; the top ten hold roughly 6.4%. The time point is: blood at routine non-recurrence follow-up after resection. The study sequenced unsorted whole RNA from tumor, nontumor lung or frozen PBMC.

The sequences come from PBMCs, collected at follow-up. The sequence was obtained from a male donor with early-stage non-small cell lung cancer. The chain joins TRBV9 to TRBJ2-7; 8 bases align to TRBD1. The CDR3 sequence is CASSVLGTGFYEQYF. The CDR3 DNA follows: TGTGCCAGCAGCGTATTAGGGACAGGATTCTACGAGCAGTACTTC.